This T cell receptor beta chain was identified in a study of CD8 T cells in Susac syndrome. After removal of 2 bases from V and 2 bases from J, the junction contained 19 bases not matched to a gene. Germline V gene data show CDR1 as DFQATT and CDR2 as SNEGSKA (reference sequence). The CDR3 loop spans 19 amino acids. Reverse transcription used about 0.5 to 1 ug RNA and random hexamers. MiXCR, run by TCRdb on the immunoSEQ multiplex PCR reads, gives a single entry per CDR3 protein. The sample has roughly 200,000 distinct CDR3 sequences; about 95% are singletons. This TCR was recovered from a human donor in good health. The chain combines TRBV20-1 with TRBJ2-5; 8 positions match TRBD2. The sequenced material came from CD4+ T cells from PBMCs. CDR3 DNA: TGCAGTGCTAGACACACCCCACTCAGCGGGAGAGCCCGGCAAGAGACCCAGTACTTC. This encodes CSARHTPLSGRARQETQYF.